The T cell receptor (beta chain) under discussion was sequenced for a study of CD8+CD57+ T cells in acquired aplastic anemia. By flow cytometry, patients selected for sequencing had shown an expansion of CD8+CD57+ cells. All patients had severe acquired aplastic anemia. Template material for TCR beta VDJ and CDR3 profiling consisted of genomic DNA. One entry per CDR3 protein results from TCRdb running MiXCR on the reads. The sample carries around 130,000 distinct CDR3 sequences, approximately 61% recorded once. The CDR3 is 18 amino acids. From germline, CDR1 is SGHAT and CDR2 FQNNGV. Trimming cost V 2 bases and J 4 bases; bases outside gene matches: 12.

This chain links TRBV11-2 with TRBJ2-3, with 10 bases matching TRBD1. Sequenced material: sorted CD4+, CD8+, or CD8+CD57+ T cells (not recorded which) from PBMCs. The origin of this receptor is a human donor with aplastic anemia. The CDR3 spells CASSLWGGGQGSSDTQYF. In DNA, the CDR3 is TGTGCCAGCAGCTTATGGGGAGGGGGACAGGGGAGTTCAGATACGCAGTATTTT.